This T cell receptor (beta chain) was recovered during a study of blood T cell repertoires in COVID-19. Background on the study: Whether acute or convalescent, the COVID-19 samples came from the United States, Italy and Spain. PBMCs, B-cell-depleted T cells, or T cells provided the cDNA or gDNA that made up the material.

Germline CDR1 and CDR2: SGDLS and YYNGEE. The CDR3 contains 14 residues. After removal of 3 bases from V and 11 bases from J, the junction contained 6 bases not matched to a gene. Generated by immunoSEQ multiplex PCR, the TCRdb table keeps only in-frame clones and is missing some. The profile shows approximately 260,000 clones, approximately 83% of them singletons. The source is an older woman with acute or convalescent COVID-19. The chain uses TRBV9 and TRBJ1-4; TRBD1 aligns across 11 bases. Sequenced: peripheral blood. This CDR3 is CASSAGTGGGKLFF. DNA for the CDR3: TGTGCCAGCAGCGCCGGGACAGGGGGTGGGAAACTGTTTTTT.